This is a list of T cell receptor beta chains from one sample in a study of blood T cell repertoires in COVID-19. The assay was immunoSEQ multiplex PCR, and TCRdb's table has in-frame clones only and misses some. The sample contains under 250,000 clones, approximately 82% of which appear only once. Sequencing used peripheral blood. The receptors here all came from a woman of 80 years or more with acute or convalescent COVID-19. CDR3s include the opening cysteine and the closing phenylalanine or tryptophan. The D gene is left open where the match is weak. Size values are once, few and many counts, or a class for expanded clones, and some rows have none.

j_call: TRBJ1-1
clone_size: -
v_call: TRBV19
d_call: TRBD1
cdr3_aa: CASSIDRRQGNTEAFF
cdr3_nt: TGTGCCAGTAGTATAGATCGAAGACAGGGAAACACTGAAGCTTTCTTT

j_call: TRBJ2-1
clone_size: once
v_call: TRBV3-1/TRBV3-2
d_call: -
cdr3_aa: CASKESSYNEQFF
cdr3_nt: TGTGCCAGCAAGGAGAGCTCCTACAATGAGCAGTTCTTC

j_call: TRBJ2-7
clone_size: few
v_call: TRBV2
d_call: -
cdr3_aa: CASSKNNYEQYF
cdr3_nt: TGTGCCAGCAGTAAGAACAACTACGAGCAGTACTTC

j_call: TRBJ2-7
clone_size: -
v_call: TRBV28
d_call: TRBD1
cdr3_aa: CASVGGRFTYEQYF
cdr3_nt: TGTGCCAGTGTAGGGGGCAGATTCACCTACGAGCAGTACTTC

j_call: TRBJ1-2
clone_size: -
v_call: TRBV11-3
d_call: TRBD1
cdr3_aa: CASSLAGTDYGYTF
cdr3_nt: TGTGCCAGCAGCTTGGCCGGGACAGACTATGGCTACACCTTC

j_call: TRBJ1-2
clone_size: -
v_call: TRBV19
d_call: TRBD1
cdr3_aa: CASSVRDRVNYGYTF
cdr3_nt: TGTGCCAGTAGTGTCCGGGACAGGGTTAACTATGGCTACACCTTC

j_call: TRBJ1-2
clone_size: -
v_call: TRBV1
d_call: -
cdr3_aa: CTSSRNRGEF
cdr3_nt: TGCACCAGCAGCCGCAACCGGGGAGAGTTC

j_call: TRBJ1-1
clone_size: -
v_call: TRBV6-6
d_call: -
cdr3_aa: CASNPTGNTEAFF
cdr3_nt: TGTGCCAGCAACCCGACAGGGAACACTGAAGCTTTCTTT

j_call: TRBJ2-3
clone_size: -
v_call: TRBV5-5
d_call: TRBD1
cdr3_aa: CASSPGTGAFTDTQYF
cdr3_nt: TGTGCCAGCAGCCCAGGGACAGGAGCCTTCACAGATACGCAGTATTTT

j_call: TRBJ1-1
clone_size: -
v_call: TRBV3-1/TRBV3-2
d_call: -
cdr3_aa: CASSQALGVLRAFF
cdr3_nt: TGTGCCAGCAGCCAAGCGCTTGGAGTTCTAAGGGCTTTCTTT

j_call: TRBJ1-5
clone_size: -
v_call: TRBV4-1
d_call: -
cdr3_aa: CASSHGGGTLEPQHF
cdr3_nt: TGCGCCAGCAGCCACGGTGGCGGAACCTTGGAGCCCCAGCATTTT